These 5 T cell receptor beta chains were sequenced from one sample in a study of blood T cell repertoires in COVID-19. Some clones are missing from TCRdb's copy, which holds only in-frame ones; the method was immunoSEQ multiplex PCR. The sample consists of tens of thousands of clones, approximately 90% of them appearing once. The sequenced sample consisted of peripheral blood. All receptors come from a human donor with active COVID-19. The donor label of this sample is uncertain.

The V gene is TRBV4-1, the J gene TRBJ1-1; 9 nucleotides match TRBD1. This CDR3 region has 15 residues. Trimming at V came to 0 bases and at J to 4 bases, leaving 3 bases not matched to a gene. Germline CDR1 reads MGHRA; CDR2 reads YSYEKL. CDR3 protein: CASSQDQGQGTEAFF. CDR3 sequence (DNA): TGCGCCAGCAGCCAAGACCAGGGACAGGGCACTGAAGCTTTCTTT.

In this sample, this clone turned up once. The chain combines TRBV5-4 with TRBJ1-3; a possible D gene is TRBD1 (6 bases). With 4 bases removed from V and 1 base from J, the gap between germline ends came to 24 bases. CDR3 length: 19 residues. Germline lookup yields CDR1 SGHNT and CDR2 YYREEE (reference sequence). This CDR3 reads CASSPDRLPFFSSGNTIYF. In DNA form, the CDR3 reads TGTGCCAGCAGCCCGGACAGACTTCCATTTTTCAGTTCTGGAAACACCATATATTTT.

The chain carries TRBV3-1 (or the pseudogene TRBV3-2) and TRBJ2-3; 7 bases match TRBD2. The CDR3 loop spans 20 amino acids. Losses at the gene ends were 0 bases for V and 4 bases for J; bases not matched to a gene: 19. Per the germline V gene, CDR1 is LGHDT and CDR2 is YNNKEL (reference sequence). This CDR3 reads CASSQDRGSGWTKEPDTQYF. CDR3 sequence (DNA): TGTGCCAGCAGCCAAGATCGGGGTAGCGGGTGGACTAAGGAACCAGATACGCAGTATTTT.

The rearrangement joins TRBV6-5 to TRBJ2-7, with TRBD2 identical over 11 bases. Trimming took 7 bases from V and 2 from J; bases not matched to a gene: 7. This CDR3 has 15 residues. The germline V gene encodes CDR1 MNHEY and CDR2 SVGAGI. CDR3 loop: CASTSTSGVPYEQYF. The CDR3 nucleotides are TGTGCCAGCACCTCGACTAGCGGGGTCCCCTACGAGCAGTACTTC.

This clone was detected once. This chain links TRBV5-1 with TRBJ1-1; D not resolved. CDR3 length equals 14 residues. Between the trimmed V and J ends, which lost 4 bases and 0 bases, there was a span of 10 bases. Germline CDR1 SGHRS, CDR2 YFSETQ. CDR3: CASSPSGLNTEAFF. The CDR3 coding sequence is TGCGCCAGCAGCCCCTCGGGTTTGAACACTGAAGCTTTCTTT.